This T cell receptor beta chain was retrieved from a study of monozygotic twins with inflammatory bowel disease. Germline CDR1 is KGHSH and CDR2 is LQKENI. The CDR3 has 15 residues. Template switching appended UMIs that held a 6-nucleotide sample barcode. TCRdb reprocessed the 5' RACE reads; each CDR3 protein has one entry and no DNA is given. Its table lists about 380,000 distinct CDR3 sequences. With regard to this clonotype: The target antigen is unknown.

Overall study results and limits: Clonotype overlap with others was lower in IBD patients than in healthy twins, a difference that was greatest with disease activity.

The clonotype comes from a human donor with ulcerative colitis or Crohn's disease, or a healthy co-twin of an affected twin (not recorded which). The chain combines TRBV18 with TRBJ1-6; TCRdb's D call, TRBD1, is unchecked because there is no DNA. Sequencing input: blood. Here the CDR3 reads CASSVRDTDNSPLHF.